The 8 T cell receptor beta chains in this list originate from one sample, sequenced in a study of shared clonotypes between healthy human individuals. TCRdb keeps only in-frame clones here, not all; method: immunoSEQ multiplex PCR. The table lists more than 2 million clones, over 85% of them singletons. The sequenced sample was naive CD4+ T cells sorted from blood. Sample subset: CD45RA+ positively selected. The origin of the receptors is a man younger than 35 in good health.

Concerning this clone: At the DNA level, this CDR3 is encoded by other sequences in the same sample as well. The chain employs TRBV5-1 and TRBJ2-1, with D possibly called TRBD1 or TRBD2 (5 bases each). The CDR3 consists of 15 residues. The ends were cut back, 3 bases at V and 0 bases at J, with 10 bases in the middle. From germline, CDR1 is SGHRS and CDR2 YFSETQ. This CDR3 reads CASSWDLSSYNEQFF. The CDR3 DNA reads TGCGCCAGCAGCTGGGACCTGAGCTCCTACAATGAGCAGTTCTTC. The variable domain in full, completed from reference TRBV5-1 and TRBJ2-1, reads KAGVTQTPRYLIKTRGQQVTLSCSPISGHRSVSWYQQTPGQGLQFLFEYFSETQRNKGNFPGRFSGRQFSNSRSEMNVSTLELGDSALYLCASSWDLSSYNEQFFGPGTRLTVL.

This clone was seen only once. The V and J genes are TRBV11-3 and TRBJ2-3; D gene uncertain. Deletions cut 5 bases from V and 4 bases from J, with 13 bases between. This CDR3 is built from 14 residues. The germline V gene has CDR1 SGHNT and CDR2 YENEEA. The CDR3 sequence is CASSPLSGSDTQYF. Written as DNA, the CDR3 is TGTGCCAGCAGCCCCCTCTCGGGTTCAGATACGCAGTATTTT. Based on the CDR3 plus reference TRBV11-3 and TRBJ2-3, the full variable domain is EAGVVQSPRYKIIEKKQPVAFWCNPISGHNTLYWYLQNLGQGPELLIRYENEEAVDDSQLPKDRFSAERLKGVDSTLKIQPAELGDSAVYLCASSPLSGSDTQYFGPGTRLTVL.

This chain uses TRBV5-1 with TRBJ2-5; no firm D call. With 1 base removed from V and 4 bases from J, the gap between germline ends came to 11 bases. Per the germline V gene, CDR1 is SGHRS and CDR2 is YFSETQ. CDR3 size: 14 residues. CDR3 region: CASSLSGYGETQYF. The CDR3 DNA follows: TGCGCCAGCAGCTTGTCCGGGTATGGAGAGACCCAGTACTTC.

This rearrangement joins TRBV7-2 to TRBJ2-2, with D possibly called TRBD1 or TRBD2 (6 bases each). The germline V gene has CDR1 SGHTA and CDR2 FQGNSA. This CDR3 contains 16 residues. Trimming took 5 bases from V and 6 from J, leaving 19 bases between them. The CDR3 is CASSQRGAASPGELFF. The CDR3 coding sequence is TGTGCCAGCAGCCAAAGGGGGGCTGCATCACCCGGGGAGCTGTTTTTT.

V and J are TRBV4-1 and TRBJ1-1, with unresolved D. CDR1 is MGHRA, CDR2 YSYEKL, per germline. This CDR3 comprises 14 residues. V was trimmed by 1 base and J by 1 base, leaving 7 bases between them. CDR3 coding DNA: TGCGCCAGCAGCCAAGGACAAGAGAACACTGAAGCTTTCTTT. Translated, it gives CASSQGQENTEAFF.

Remarks on this clone: The same CDR3 can be traced to other DNA sequences in this sample. The chain links TRBV18 to TRBJ1-6; the D gene is possibly TRBD1 (5 bases). The CDR3 extends over 14 amino acids. In germline, CDR1 is KGHSH, CDR2 LQKENI. Trimming pared 3 bases from V and 5 bases from J, leaving 8 bases between. DNA of the CDR3: TGTGCCAGCTCACCGGTCAGGGATAATTCACCCCTCCACTTT. This sequence encodes CASSPVRDNSPLHF.

The J gene is TRBJ1-5, the V gene TRBV4-1; a weak D match, TRBD1 (5 bases). The CDR3 has 16 amino acids. Germline V gene sequence: CDR1 MGHRA, CDR2 YSYEKL. V dropped 1 base and J dropped 6 bases, with 16 bases sitting between them. CDR3 nucleotides: TGCGCCAGCAGCCAAGTCAGTCAGGGACGGTTTCAGCCCCAGCATTTT. It is translated as CASSQVSQGRFQPQHF.

As concerns this clone: In the same sample, other DNA sequences code for this CDR3. The J gene is TRBJ2-3, the V gene TRBV30, with D hard to call. V lost 0 bases to trimming and J lost 6 bases, with 7 bases between them. The germline CDR1 and CDR2 sequences are GTSNPN and SVGIG (reference sequence). The CDR3 consists of 12 residues. CDR3 in DNA: TGTGCCTGGAGTGTTGGCAGCGATACGCAGTATTTT. Translating gives CAWSVGSDTQYF.